This TCR beta chain derives from a study of T-cell reconstitution after alpha-beta-depleted transplantation in children (TCRdb year 2016). Notes on the research overall: T-cell immune reconstitution after TCRalphabeta/CD19-depleted allogeneic hematopoietic cell transplantation in children was quantitatively tracked in the study by means of TCR repertoire profiling. Overall results and qualifications from the work: The apparently early alphabetaT-cell count recovery about two months after transplant was reportedly dependent on only several hundred rapidly expanded clones derived from non-depleted graft cells. Over subsequent months, a decline in hyperexpanded clone frequencies was noted, and after one year, T-cell counts and TCRbeta diversity were mostly ascribed to newly produced T cells. In some patients, the high TCRbeta diversity seen at day 60 was put down to recipient T cells and intrathymic progenitors that had survived conditioning.

About this clonotype itself: What this receptor recognizes is not known. Base qualities are not provided; no much larger clone lies one nucleotide away.

The V and J ends are trimmed by 3 bases and 7 bases, leaving 9 bases between them. Sequences KGHDR (CDR1) and SFDVKD (CDR2) are obtained from the germline V gene. The CDR3, cysteine through phenylalanine, is 13 amino acids long. Kept here is only the CDR3 DNA, which spans 39 bases and is read in frame from base 1. The label giving this sample's treatment or condition can be read as: allogeneic hematopoietic cell transplantation with graft depleted of TCRalphabeta T cells and CD19 B cells. Transplant recipients were children who received TCRalphabeta/CD19-depleted allogeneic hematopoietic cell grafts. The library was produced with PCR. Sequencing relied on an Illumina HiSeq 2500. TCR library preparation used molecular barcoding, with unique molecular identifiers applied to normalize quantification of the TCRbeta repertoire. TCRdb itself trimmed the public reads at Q25 with fastp, ran MiXCR and retained productive beta chains. Each entry merges the rows of one CDR3 protein and shows their most common DNA and genes. The sample data list fewer than 700,000 distinct CDR3 sequences, and 13% of these were observed just once. Of the sample, about 2% falls within the top ten clones.

The source is a male patient between 5 and 17 years old who had a stem cell transplant for acute myeloid leukemia, so the T cells may come from the graft donor. The V gene is TRBV24-1 and the J gene is TRBJ2-1, with the D gene call left open. This specimen consisted of PBMCs, mostly from graft donor cells, obtained 360 days after TCRalphabeta/CD19-depleted stem cell transplant. The CDR3 loop reads CATSDIRNNEQFF. The nucleotide sequence reads as follows: TGTGCCACCAGTGATATCAGGAATAATGAGCAGTTCTTC.